This T cell receptor beta chain was recorded in a study of sequential checkpoint blockade in melanoma. For the study at large: Randomization was 1:1 between first-line nivolumab→ipilimumab and ipilimumab→nivolumab. Both treatment sequences were followed by maintenance nivolumab.

The CDR3 loop spans 12 amino acids. Germline V gives CDR1 MNHEY, CDR2 SMNVEV (reference sequence). The V end was cut by 6 bases, the J end by 3 bases, with 9 bases between. The treatment here: randomized to nivolumab then ipilimumab (arm A) or the reverse (arm B). None of the patients previously received DNA-damaging chemotherapy. From thawed PBMCs, live CD3+CD8+ cells negative for CD19 and CD56 were sorted. Assay used: immunoSEQ multiplex PCR; TCRdb lists only in-frame clones, some missing. Here the sample spans around 39,000 clones, roughly 81% being singletons. Sequencing used CD8+ T cells sorted from blood (inferred from file names), obtained from a patient given nivolumab and ipilimumab in sequence. This sequence was found in a human donor with melanoma. This chain connects TRBV27 to TRBJ2-7; perhaps TRBD1 as D (6 bases). The CDR3 region has the DNA TGTGCCAGCAGGTCAGGGGTCTACGAGCAGTACTTC. Translated: CASRSGVYEQYF.